A single sample is the source of the 26 T cell receptor beta chains below, sequenced in a study of PD-1 blockade in classical Hodgkin lymphoma (dated by TCRdb to the early 2020s). Libraries came from the immunoSEQ multiplex PCR assay. Imported from immuneACCESS, the table was reduced by TCRdb to in-frame sequences with V and J called. These copies leave out some clones; in studies compared against another copy, an unresolved V gene accounts for under half, and the cause of the remainder is not known. The sample includes tens of thousands of clones, with roughly 90% observed a single time. Of the sample, about 0.37% falls within the top ten clones. The label giving this sample's time point can be read as: newly diagnosed, previously untreated cHL patient sample. Using a Miltenyi CD4+ T cell isolation kit, CD4+ T cells were purified from thawed PBMCs through magnetic negative selection. What was sequenced was CD4+ T cells from blood. These receptors all come from a human donor with classical Hodgkin lymphoma.

The chain recombines TRBV10-2 with TRBJ2-7; 9 bases are shared with TRBD1. V gave up 6 bases and J gave up 2 bases; unmatched junction bases: 5. This CDR3 region has 14 residues. Germline V lookup: CDR1 WSHSY, CDR2 SAAADI. The CDR3 bases are TGCGCCAGCAGACCGACAGGGGGTCCCTACGAGCAGTACTTC. This gives the protein CASRPTGGPYEQYF.

This CDR3 reads CASSPNADRGSTDTQYF. In DNA, the CDR3 is TGTGCCAGCAGCCCAAACGCGGACAGGGGGAGCACAGATACGCAGTATTTT. The genes are TRBV5-5 and TRBJ2-3; 10 nucleotides match TRBD1. The ends lost 4 bases at V and 0 bases at J; junction bases unmatched: 8. Germline V gives CDR1 SGHKS, CDR2 YYEKEE (reference sequence). The length of the CDR3 is 17 residues.

The chain employs TRBV25-1 and TRBJ2-6; 9 bases map to TRBD1. This CDR3 spans 15 amino acids. The V gene's germline CDR1 is MGHDK and CDR2 SYGVNS. Trimming at V came to 8 bases and at J to 2 bases, leaving 4 bases not matched to a gene. CDR3 residues: CASDTGGPGANVLTF. The DNA for the CDR3 is TGTGCCAGCGACACAGGGGGCCCTGGGGCCAACGTCCTGACTTTC. Full variable domain (missing parts from reference TRBV25-1 and TRBJ2-6): EADIYQTPRYLVIGTGKKITLECSQTMGHDKMYWYQQDPGMELHLIHYSYGVNSTEKGDLSSESTVSRIRTEHFPLTLESARPSHTSQYLCASDTGGPGANVLTFGAGSRLTVL.

This rearrangement joins TRBV14 to TRBJ2-7, with D unclear. V shed 1 base and J shed 4 bases, with 2 bases lying between them. This CDR3 region has 11 residues. The V gene's germline CDR1 is SGHDN and CDR2 FVKESK. The CDR3 region is CASSQAYEQYF. The CDR3, as DNA: TGTGCCAGCAGCCAAGCATACGAGCAGTACTTC.

The chain recombines TRBV6-6 with TRBJ2-5, with TRBD1 matching 11 bases. The CDR3 length is 15 residues. J was trimmed by 5 bases and V by 4 bases; bases with no gene match: 6. Germline V gives CDR1 MNHNY, CDR2 SVGAGI (reference sequence). The CDR3 reads CASSFGQGARETQYF. DNA for the CDR3: TGTGCCAGCAGTTTCGGACAGGGGGCGAGGGAGACCCAGTACTTC.

V and J are TRBV5-1 and TRBJ1-1; 11 nucleotides match TRBD1. In germline, CDR1 is SGHRS, CDR2 YFSETQ. This CDR3 is 14 amino acids long. After removal of 3 bases from V and 8 bases from J, the junction contained 6 bases not matched to a gene. The CDR3 reads CASSSEDRGLEAFF. DNA for the CDR3: TGCGCCAGCAGCTCCGAGGACAGGGGGCTCGAAGCTTTCTTT.

The chain employs TRBV18 and TRBJ2-7; 8 positions match TRBD1. J gave up 7 bases and V 6 bases, and 5 bases lay outside the gene matches. Germline V gives CDR1 KGHSH, CDR2 LQKENI. The length of the CDR3 is 12 residues. The DNA of the CDR3 is TGTGCCAGCTCCCTCGGACAGGGAGAGCAGTACTTC. Protein sequence: CASSLGQGEQYF.

J is TRBJ2-3 and V is TRBV29-1; 7 nucleotides align to TRBD2. The CDR3 covers 15 residues. Germline values: CDR1 SQVTM, CDR2 ANQGSEA. The V segment lost 1 base and the J segment 0 bases; nucleotides outside the gene matches: 4. The CDR3 DNA sequence: TGCAGCGTTGAAGGGGGTAGCGGGAGCACAGATACGCAGTATTTT. It is translated as CSVEGGSGSTDTQYF.

The chain employs TRBV6-5 and TRBJ1-1; 8 bases are a match to TRBD1. This CDR3 has 13 residues. Losses at the gene ends were 6 bases for V and 11 bases for J; bases not matched to a gene: 11. Germline lookup yields CDR1 MNHEY and CDR2 SVGAGI. CDR3 amino acids: CASRDRTGSAAFF. The DNA for the CDR3 is TGTGCCAGCAGGGACCGGACAGGGTCGGCCGCTTTCTTT.

The rearrangement links TRBV5-1 to TRBJ2-3; no reliable D call. Germline CDR1 reads SGHRS; CDR2 reads YFSETQ. The CDR3 runs to 13 residues. V was shortened by 5 bases and J by 14 bases, with 21 bases between the two germline ends. The CDR3, as DNA: TGCGCCAGCAGTTACTTTCCGCAGGTCGTTTGGTATTTT. The encoded protein is CASSYFPQVVWYF.

The genes are TRBV10-3 and TRBJ2-7, with a possible D match to TRBD2 (5 bases). With 7 bases removed from V and 4 bases from J, the gap between germline ends came to 17 bases. Germline V gene data show CDR1 as ENHRY and CDR2 as SYGVKD. The CDR3 has 14 amino acids. The CDR3 DNA is TGTGCCATCAAACCTCAGGACTTCCTATACGAGCAGTACTTC. Amino acids: CAIKPQDFLYEQYF.

The rearrangement uses TRBV7-2 and TRBJ1-2, with 11 bases matching TRBD1. The V and J ends lost 4 bases and 5 bases, in that order; junction bases with no gene match: 6. CDR1 and CDR2 (germline): SGHTA, FQGNSA. The CDR3 has 15 residues. CDR3 residues: CASSSGQGAWYGYTF. The CDR3 DNA is TGTGCCAGCAGCTCCGGACAGGGGGCATGGTATGGCTACACCTTC.

The chain carries TRBV19 and TRBJ2-7; 7 nucleotides match TRBD1. Germline-derived CDR1 and CDR2 are LNHDA and SQIVND (reference sequence). The CDR3 contains 13 residues. Unmatched junction bases numbered 3, after V lost 6 bases and J lost 1 base. CDR3 nucleotide sequence: TGTGCCAGTAGCCGGGACAGATCCTACGAGCAGTACTTC. Protein product: CASSRDRSYEQYF.

This rearrangement joins TRBV27 to TRBJ1-3; no clear D. Trimming pared 4 bases from V and 4 bases from J, leaving 11 bases between. The length of the CDR3 is 14 residues. Germline V lookup: CDR1 MNHEY, CDR2 SMNVEV (reference sequence). CDR3 nucleotides: TGTGCCAGCAGTTCAGGAGAGCGGGGAAACACCATATATTTT. Residues: CASSSGERGNTIYF.

The CDR3 loop reads CASRSGTSGTNEQFF. The CDR3, as DNA: TGTGCCAGCAGGTCCGGGACTAGCGGGACCAATGAGCAGTTCTTC. The V and J genes are TRBV2 and TRBJ2-1; TRBD2 agrees at 13 bases. Trimming removed 6 bases from V and 6 bases from J; junction bases left unmatched: 5. The CDR3 length is 15 residues. Germline V gives CDR1 SNHLY, CDR2 FYNNEI.

The chain is built from TRBV28 and TRBJ1-1; D unresolved. The V end lost 3 bases, the J end lost 1 base, and 12 bases lay between the germline ends. The CDR3 covers 15 residues. Germline lookup yields CDR1 MDHEN and CDR2 SYDVKM. The CDR3 spells CASSLPSHGNTEAFF. The DNA for the CDR3 is TGTGCCAGCAGTTTGCCGTCTCACGGGAACACTGAAGCTTTCTTT. Full variable domain (remainder filled in from reference TRBV28 and TRBJ1-1): DVKVTQSSRYLVKRTGEKVFLECVQDMDHENMFWYRQDPGLGLRLIYFSYDVKMKEKGDIPEGYSVSREKKERFSLILESASTNQTSMYLCASSLPSHGNTEAFFGQGTRLTVV.

This clone was seen a single time. This chain links TRBV29-1 with TRBJ2-3, with D possibly being TRBD2 (6 bases). Trimming cost V 1 base and J 0 bases, with 11 bases left between them. The CDR3 is 15 amino acids. Germline V gene lookup returns CDR1 SQVTM and CDR2 ANQGSEA. The CDR3 reads CSVEGGGTSTDTQYF. CDR3 bases: TGCAGCGTTGAAGGGGGAGGAACTAGCACAGATACGCAGTATTTT.

In DNA, the CDR3 is TGTGCCAGCAGAGTTGCTTTGAGGGAGACCACTGAAGCTTTCTTT. Its translation is CASRVALRETTEAFF. The chain combines TRBV6-1 with TRBJ1-1; no clear D gene. The germline V gene has CDR1 MNHNS and CDR2 SASEGT. V was cut by 6 bases and J by 4 bases, with 18 bases left in between. This CDR3 is 15 amino acids long.

V and J are TRBV10-3 and TRBJ1-2; 7 bases are a match to TRBD1. The CDR3 runs to 13 residues. After removal of 10 bases from V and 3 bases from J, the junction contained 8 bases not matched to a gene. Looked up from germline, CDR1 is ENHRY and CDR2 is SYGVKD. The CDR3 DNA reads as TGTGCCACCAGGGGGGATGGGGACTATGGCTACACCTTC. It codes for CATRGDGDYGYTF.

This chain uses TRBV5-8 with TRBJ2-1, with a possible D match to TRBD1 (6 bases). The CDR3 consists of 15 residues. Germline lookup yields CDR1 SGHTS and CDR2 YDEGEE. Trimming took off 4 bases at V and 2 bases at J, with 13 bases between the two ends. Here the CDR3 reads CASSERTAPYNEQFF. CDR3 DNA: TGTGCCAGCAGCGAACGGACAGCACCCTACAATGAGCAGTTCTTC. Using reference TRBV5-8 and TRBJ2-1 for the parts outside the CDR3, the full variable domain is EAGVTQSPTHLIKTRGQQATLRCSPISGHTSVYWYQQALGLGLQFLLWYDEGEERNRGNFPPRFSGRQFPNYSSELNVNALELEDSALYLCASSERTAPYNEQFFGPGTRLTVL.

The chain is built from TRBV18 and TRBJ2-7; a weak D match, TRBD1 (6 bases). CDR3 size: 14 residues. V lost 0 bases to trimming and J lost 3 bases, with 9 bases between them. Germline V gene data show CDR1 as KGHSH and CDR2 as LQKENI. CDR3 in amino acids: CASSPPNRDYEQYF. The CDR3 nucleotides are TGTGCCAGCTCACCACCGAACAGGGACTACGAGCAGTACTTC. The full variable domain, with the rest looked up from reference TRBV18 and TRBJ2-7, is NAGVMQNPRHLVRRRGQEARLRCSPMKGHSHVYWYRQLPEEGLKFMVYLQKENIIDESGMPKERFSAEFPKEGPSILRIQQVVRGDSAAYFCASSPPNRDYEQYFGPGTRLTVT.

The chain has TRBV9 and TRBJ2-3; 7 bases are a match to TRBD1. Germline V gene sequence: CDR1 SGDLS, CDR2 YYNGEE. This CDR3 is 16 amino acids long. V lost 3 bases, J lost 4 bases, and 11 bases stayed unmatched. DNA for the CDR3: TGTGCCAGCAGCGGTGGGATTACAGGGGCGTCAGATACGCAGTATTTT. This codes for CASSGGITGASDTQYF.

V gene TRBV6-5 combines with J gene TRBJ2-6; D ambiguous. CDR1 is MNHEY, CDR2 SVGAGI, per germline. V shed 7 bases and J shed 0 bases, with 1 base lying between them. The CDR3 has 12 amino acids. CDR3 DNA sequence: TGTGCCAGCAACTCTGGGGCCAACGTCCTGACTTTC. Translating it yields CASNSGANVLTF.

The rearrangement joins TRBV9 to TRBJ1-2, with D unclear. V was shortened by 0 bases and J by 1 base, with 10 bases between the two germline ends. Germline V CDR1 and CDR2: SGDLS, YYNGEE. CDR3 length: 15 residues. CDR3: CASSVVPGGNYGYTF. The CDR3 DNA reads as TGTGCCAGCAGCGTAGTCCCCGGAGGTAACTATGGCTACACCTTC.

J is TRBJ1-5 and V is TRBV28; maybe TRBD1 (5 bases). Germline CDR1 MDHEN, CDR2 SYDVKM. CDR3 length equals 15 residues. Trimming removed 2 bases at V and 4 bases at J, with 12 bases between. The CDR3 is CASSLLAGTNQPQHF. The CDR3 DNA reads TGTGCCAGCAGTTTACTGGCAGGGACGAATCAGCCCCAGCATTTT.

The V and J genes are TRBV28 and TRBJ2-7; 12 bases fit TRBD2. V lost 6 bases to trimming and J lost 2 bases; unmatched junction nucleotides: 8. This CDR3 region has 16 residues. In germline, CDR1 is MDHEN, CDR2 SYDVKM. CDR3 nucleotides: TGTGCCAGCAGCCCCCCTAGCGGGAGGGCCCCCTACGAGCAGTACTTC. This encodes CASSPPSGRAPYEQYF.